This T cell receptor (delta chain) was profiled in a study of γδ T cells in repeated Plasmodium falciparum infection. Overall study: Samples were taken at baseline, before some infections, and 21 days after each.

Gammadelta T cells were flow-sorted from PBMC into Vgamma9/Vdelta2+ and Vdelta2-negative populations for bulk analysis. TCRdb re-processed the multiplex PCR reads using CATT. Here the sample spans about 51,000 delta-chain clones, 1.5% to 2% being singletons. The CDR3 has 21 amino acids. Germline lookup yields CDR1 TSWWSYY and CDR2 QGS. As for this clone: What it binds is unknown. With a far larger clone one base away, a read error is the likely cause. This CDR3 is also generated by other DNA sequences in the sample.

Findings and limits, study-wide: Repeated controlled infections reportedly drove waves of new clonotype selection in Vdelta2-negative, mostly Vdelta1+, gammadelta repertoires.

The sample comprised gamma-delta T cells from blood. J is TRDJ1 and V is TRDV1, with D possibly being TRDD2 or TRDD3 (8 bases each). Germline matching of the DNA provided the J gene here, since TCRdb leaves it blank. The sequence derives from a pool of human donors (malaria-infected and uninfected, not separated). CDR3 in DNA: TGTGCTCTTGGCTTCCTACCCCTGTCGTACTGGGGGCTCCGGTACACTGATAAACTCATCTTT. Its protein product is CALGFLPLSYWGLRYTDKLIF.